The source of this TCR beta chain is a study of blood T cell repertoires in COVID-19. Study in general: Samples of COVID-19 (acute and convalescent) were obtained from the United States, Italy and Spain.

Patients from Seattle were sampled longitudinally, starting during active infection. The CDR3 consists of 14 residues. Germline V lookup: CDR1 GTSNPN, CDR2 SVGIG (reference sequence). V was clipped by 4 bases and J by 4 bases, with 16 bases between them. Using immunoSEQ multiplex PCR, the repertoire was profiled, and TCRdb retains in-frame clones only, with some absent. Among about 270,000 clones listed, about four fifths were seen once. The TCR comes from a human donor with COVID-19, enrolled during active disease. The donor label of this sample is uncertain. This chain joins TRBV30 and TRBJ1-1, with D unresolved. Sequencing was done on a sample of peripheral blood. CDR3 residues: CAWNKVSRVTEAFF. CDR3 DNA: TGTGCCTGGAACAAGGTATCACGGGTCACTGAAGCTTTCTTT.